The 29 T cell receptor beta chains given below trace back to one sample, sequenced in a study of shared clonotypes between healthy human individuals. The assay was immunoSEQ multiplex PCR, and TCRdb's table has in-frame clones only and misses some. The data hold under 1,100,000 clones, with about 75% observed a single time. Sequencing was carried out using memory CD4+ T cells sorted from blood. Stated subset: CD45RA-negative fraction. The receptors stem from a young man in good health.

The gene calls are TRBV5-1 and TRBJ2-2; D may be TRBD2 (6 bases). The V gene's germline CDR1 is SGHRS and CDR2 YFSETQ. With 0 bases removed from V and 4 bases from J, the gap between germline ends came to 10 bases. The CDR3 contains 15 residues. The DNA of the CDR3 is TGCGCCAGCAGCTTGGTCGGGGACTCCACCGGGGAGCTGTTTTTT. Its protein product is CASSLVGDSTGELFF.

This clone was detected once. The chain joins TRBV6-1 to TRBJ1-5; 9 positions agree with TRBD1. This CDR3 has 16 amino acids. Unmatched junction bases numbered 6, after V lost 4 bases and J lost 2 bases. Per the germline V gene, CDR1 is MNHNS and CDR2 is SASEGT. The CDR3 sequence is CASSGTGVSGNQPQHF. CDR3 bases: TGTGCCAGCAGTGGGACAGGGGTTTCGGGCAATCAGCCCCAGCATTTT.

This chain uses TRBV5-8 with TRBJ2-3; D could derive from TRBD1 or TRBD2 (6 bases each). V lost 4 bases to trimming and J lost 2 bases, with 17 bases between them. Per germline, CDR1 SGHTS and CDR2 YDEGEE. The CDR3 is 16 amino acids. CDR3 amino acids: CASSAGLDSITDTQYF. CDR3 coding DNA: TGTGCCAGCAGCGCGGGGCTGGACAGCATCACAGATACGCAGTATTTT.

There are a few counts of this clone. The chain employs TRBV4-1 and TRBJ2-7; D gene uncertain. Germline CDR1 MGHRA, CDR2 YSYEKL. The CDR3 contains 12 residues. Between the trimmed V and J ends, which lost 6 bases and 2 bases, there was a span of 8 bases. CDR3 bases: TGCGCCAGCAGGAGCACCACCTACGAGCAGTACTTC. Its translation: CASRSTTYEQYF.

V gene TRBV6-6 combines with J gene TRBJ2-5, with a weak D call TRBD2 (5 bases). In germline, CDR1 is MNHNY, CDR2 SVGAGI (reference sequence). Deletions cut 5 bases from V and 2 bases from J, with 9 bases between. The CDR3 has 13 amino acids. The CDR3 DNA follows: TGTGCCAGCAGTAAGGACTCTCAAGAGACCCAGTACTTC. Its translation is CASSKDSQETQYF.

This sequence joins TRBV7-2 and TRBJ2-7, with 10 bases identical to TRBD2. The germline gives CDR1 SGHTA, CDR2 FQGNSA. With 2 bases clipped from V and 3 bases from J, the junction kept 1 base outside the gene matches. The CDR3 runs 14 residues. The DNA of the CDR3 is TGTGCCAGCAGCTTACTAGCGGGGGACTACGAGCAGTACTTC. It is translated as CASSLLAGDYEQYF.

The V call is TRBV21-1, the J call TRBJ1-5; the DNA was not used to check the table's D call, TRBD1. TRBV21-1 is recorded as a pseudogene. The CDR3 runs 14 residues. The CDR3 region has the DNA TGTGCCAGCAGCAAAGCGCCACAGGGTAAGCCCCAGCATTTT. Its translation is CASSKAPQGKPQHF.

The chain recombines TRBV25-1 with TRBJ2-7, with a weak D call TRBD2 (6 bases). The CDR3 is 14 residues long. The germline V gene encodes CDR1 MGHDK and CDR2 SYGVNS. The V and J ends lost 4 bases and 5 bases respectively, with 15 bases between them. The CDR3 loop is CASSGGAGSHEQYF. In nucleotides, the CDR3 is TGTGCCAGCAGTGGGGGTGCGGGGTCCCACGAGCAGTACTTC.

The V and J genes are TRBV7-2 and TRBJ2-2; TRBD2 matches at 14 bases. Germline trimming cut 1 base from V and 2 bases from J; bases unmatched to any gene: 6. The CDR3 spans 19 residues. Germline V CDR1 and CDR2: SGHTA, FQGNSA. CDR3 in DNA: TGTGCCAGCAGCTTAGTCCCTGGACTAGCGGGAGGTAACACCGGGGAGCTGTTTTTT. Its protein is CASSLVPGLAGGNTGELFF.

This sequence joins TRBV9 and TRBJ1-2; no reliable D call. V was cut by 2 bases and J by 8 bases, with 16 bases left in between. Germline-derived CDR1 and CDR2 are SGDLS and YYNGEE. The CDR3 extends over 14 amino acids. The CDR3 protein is CASSVQGLVNGYTF. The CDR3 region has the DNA TGTGCCAGCAGCGTTCAAGGTCTTGTAAACGGCTACACCTTC.

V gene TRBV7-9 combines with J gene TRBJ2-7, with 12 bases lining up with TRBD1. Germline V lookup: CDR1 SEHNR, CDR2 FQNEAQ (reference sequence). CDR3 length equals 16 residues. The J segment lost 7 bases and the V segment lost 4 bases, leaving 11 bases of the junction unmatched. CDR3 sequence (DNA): TGTGCCAGCAGCTCGTTACCGGGACAGGGGGCGGAAGAGCAGTACTTC. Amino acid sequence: CASSSLPGQGAEEQYF. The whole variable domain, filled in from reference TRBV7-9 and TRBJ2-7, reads DTGVSQNPRHKITKRGQNVTFRCDPISEHNRLYWYRQTLGQGPEFLTYFQNEAQLEKSRLLSDRFSAERPKGSFSTLEIQRTEQGDSAMYLCASSSLPGQGAEEQYFGPGTRLTVT.

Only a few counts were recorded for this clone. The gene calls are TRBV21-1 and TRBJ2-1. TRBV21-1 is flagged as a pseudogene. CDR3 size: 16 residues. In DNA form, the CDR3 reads TGTGCCAGCCTCCCCCGGGGGCTAGGCTCCTACAATGAGCAGTTCTTC. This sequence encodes CASLPRGLGSYNEQFF.

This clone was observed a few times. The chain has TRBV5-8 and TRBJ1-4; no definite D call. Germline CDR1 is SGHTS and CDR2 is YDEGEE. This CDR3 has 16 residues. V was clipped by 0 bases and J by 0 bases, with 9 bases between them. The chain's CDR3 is CASSLAQKTTNEKLFF. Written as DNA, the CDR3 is TGTGCCAGCAGCTTGGCCCAGAAGACAACTAATGAAAAACTGTTTTTT.

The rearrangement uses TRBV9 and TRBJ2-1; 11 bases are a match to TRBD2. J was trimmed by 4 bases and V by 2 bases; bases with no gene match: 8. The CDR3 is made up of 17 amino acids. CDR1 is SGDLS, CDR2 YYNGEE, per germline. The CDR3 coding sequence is TGTGCCAGCAGCGTCACGGCTAGCGGGGGGCAATACAATGAGCAGTTCTTC. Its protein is CASSVTASGGQYNEQFF.

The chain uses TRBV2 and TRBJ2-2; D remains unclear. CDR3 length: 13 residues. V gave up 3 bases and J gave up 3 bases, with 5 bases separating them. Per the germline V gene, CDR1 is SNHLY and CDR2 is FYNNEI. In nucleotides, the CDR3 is TGTGCCAGCAGTGACGGATACACCGGGGAGCTGTTTTTT. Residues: CASSDGYTGELFF.

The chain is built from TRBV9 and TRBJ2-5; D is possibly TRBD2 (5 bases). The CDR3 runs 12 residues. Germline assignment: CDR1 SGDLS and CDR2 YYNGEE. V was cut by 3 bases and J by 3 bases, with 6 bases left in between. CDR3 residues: CASSGGKETQYF. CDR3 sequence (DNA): TGTGCCAGCAGCGGAGGGAAAGAGACCCAGTACTTC. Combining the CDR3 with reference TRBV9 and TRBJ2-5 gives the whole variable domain DSGVTQTPKHLITATGQRVTLRCSPRSGDLSVYWYQQSLDQGLQFLIQYYNGEERAKGNILERFSAQQFPDLHSELNLSSLELGDSALYFCASSGGKETQYFGPGTRLLVL.

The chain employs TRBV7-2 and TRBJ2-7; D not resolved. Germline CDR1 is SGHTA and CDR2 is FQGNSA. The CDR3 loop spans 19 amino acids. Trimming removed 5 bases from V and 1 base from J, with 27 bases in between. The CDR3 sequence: CASSKGPSGRWELSYEQYF. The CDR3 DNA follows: TGTGCCAGCAGCAAAGGGCCCTCGGGCAGGTGGGAATTATCCTACGAGCAGTACTTC.

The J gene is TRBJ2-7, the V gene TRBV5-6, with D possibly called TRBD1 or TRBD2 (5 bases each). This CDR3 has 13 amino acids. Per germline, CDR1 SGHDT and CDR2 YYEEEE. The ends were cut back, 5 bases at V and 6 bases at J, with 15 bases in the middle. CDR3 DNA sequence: TGTGCCAGCAGTCCGGGACGGGCACGCGAGCAGTACTTC. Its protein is CASSPGRAREQYF.

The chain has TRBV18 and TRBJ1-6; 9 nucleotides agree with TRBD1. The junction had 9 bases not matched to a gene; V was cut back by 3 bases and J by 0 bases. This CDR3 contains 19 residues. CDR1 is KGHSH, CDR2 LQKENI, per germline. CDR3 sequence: CASSPGDRVSGSYNSPLHF. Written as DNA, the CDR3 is TGTGCCAGCTCACCGGGGGACAGGGTGTCGGGCTCCTATAATTCACCCCTCCACTTT.

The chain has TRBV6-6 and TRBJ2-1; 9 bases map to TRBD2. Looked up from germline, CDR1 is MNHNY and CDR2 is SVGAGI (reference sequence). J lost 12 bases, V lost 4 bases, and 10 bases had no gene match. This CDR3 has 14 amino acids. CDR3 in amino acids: CASSSPTSGLWQFF. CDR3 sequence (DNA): TGTGCCAGCAGTTCCCCGACTAGCGGCCTTTGGCAGTTCTTC.

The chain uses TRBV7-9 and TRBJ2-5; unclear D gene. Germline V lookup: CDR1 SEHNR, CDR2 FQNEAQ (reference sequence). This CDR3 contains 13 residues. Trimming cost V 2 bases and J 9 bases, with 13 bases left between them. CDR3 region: CASSLSEYSAQYF. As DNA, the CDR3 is TGTGCCAGCAGCTTATCAGAGTACTCGGCCCAGTACTTC. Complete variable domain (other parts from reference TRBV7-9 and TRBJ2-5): DTGVSQNPRHKITKRGQNVTFRCDPISEHNRLYWYRQTLGQGPEFLTYFQNEAQLEKSRLLSDRFSAERPKGSFSTLEIQRTEQGDSAMYLCASSLSEYSAQYFGPGTRLLVL.

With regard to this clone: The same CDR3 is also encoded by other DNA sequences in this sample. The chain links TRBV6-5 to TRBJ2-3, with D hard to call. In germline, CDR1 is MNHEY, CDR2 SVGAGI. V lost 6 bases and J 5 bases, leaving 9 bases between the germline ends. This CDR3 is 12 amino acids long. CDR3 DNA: TGTGCCAGCAGCCAAACGGGAGATACGCAGTATTTT. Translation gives CASSQTGDTQYF.

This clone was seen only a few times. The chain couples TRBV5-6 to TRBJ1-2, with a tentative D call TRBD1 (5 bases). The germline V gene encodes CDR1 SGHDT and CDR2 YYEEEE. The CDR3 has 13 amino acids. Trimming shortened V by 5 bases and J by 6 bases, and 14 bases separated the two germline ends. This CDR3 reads CASRSQDFHGYTF. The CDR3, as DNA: TGTGCCAGCAGGTCACAGGACTTCCATGGCTACACCTTC.

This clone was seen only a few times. The CDR3: CASSLEASQIHGELFF. In DNA form, the CDR3 reads TGTGCCAGCAGCTTAGAGGCTAGCCAGATTCACGGGGAGCTGTTTTTT. The rearrangement links TRBV7-9 to TRBJ2-2, with D possibly matching TRBD2 (5 bases). Germline CDR1 reads SEHNR; CDR2 reads FQNEAQ (reference sequence). With 1 base removed from V and 7 bases from J, the gap between germline ends came to 16 bases. The CDR3 has 16 residues. The variable domain in full, with the rest retrieved from reference TRBV7-9 and TRBJ2-2, is DTGVSQNPRHKITKRGQNVTFRCDPISEHNRLYWYRQTLGQGPEFLTYFQNEAQLEKSRLLSDRFSAERPKGSFSTLEIQRTEQGDSAMYLCASSLEASQIHGELFFGEGSRLTVL.

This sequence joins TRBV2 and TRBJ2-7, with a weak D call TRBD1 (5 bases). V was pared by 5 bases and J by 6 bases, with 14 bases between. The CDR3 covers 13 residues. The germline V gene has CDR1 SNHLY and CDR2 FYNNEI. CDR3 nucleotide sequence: TGTGCCAGCAGTTGGGGCAGGGTAGGCGAGCAGTACTTC. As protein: CASSWGRVGEQYF.

In DNA form, the CDR3 reads TGTGCCAGCAAAGGGGATAGGAACACTGAAGCTTTCTTT. It encodes CASKGDRNTEAFF. This rearrangement joins TRBV27 to TRBJ1-1; possible D gene TRBD1, 5 bases. The V end lost 7 bases, the J end lost 1 base, and 10 bases lay between the germline ends. Germline assignment: CDR1 MNHEY and CDR2 SMNVEV (reference sequence). There are 13 residues in the CDR3.

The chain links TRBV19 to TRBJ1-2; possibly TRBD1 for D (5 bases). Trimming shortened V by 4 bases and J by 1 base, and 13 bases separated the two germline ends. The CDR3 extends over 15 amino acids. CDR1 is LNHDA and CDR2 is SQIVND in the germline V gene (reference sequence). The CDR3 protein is CASSTGRTINYGYTF. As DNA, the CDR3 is TGTGCCAGTAGTACAGGGAGAACTATTAACTATGGCTACACCTTC.

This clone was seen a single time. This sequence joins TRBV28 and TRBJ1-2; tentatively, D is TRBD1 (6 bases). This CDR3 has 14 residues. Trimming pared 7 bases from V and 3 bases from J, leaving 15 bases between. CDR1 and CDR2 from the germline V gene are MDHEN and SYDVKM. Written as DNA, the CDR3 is TGTGCCAGCACCCGACCCTACAGGGACTATGGCTACACCTTC. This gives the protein CASTRPYRDYGYTF.

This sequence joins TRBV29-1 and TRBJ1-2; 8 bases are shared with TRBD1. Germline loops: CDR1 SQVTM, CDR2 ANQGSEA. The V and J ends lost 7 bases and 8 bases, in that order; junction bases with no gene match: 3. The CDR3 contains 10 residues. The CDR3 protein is CSDGQGGYTF. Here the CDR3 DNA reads TGCAGCGATGGACAGGGCGGCTACACCTTC. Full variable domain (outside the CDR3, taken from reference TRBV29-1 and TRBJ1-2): SAVISQKPSRDICQRGTSLTIQCQVDSQVTMMFWYRQQPGQSLTLIATANQGSEATYESGFVIDKFPISRPNLTFSTLTVSNMSPEDSSIYLCSDGQGGYTFGSGTRLTVV.